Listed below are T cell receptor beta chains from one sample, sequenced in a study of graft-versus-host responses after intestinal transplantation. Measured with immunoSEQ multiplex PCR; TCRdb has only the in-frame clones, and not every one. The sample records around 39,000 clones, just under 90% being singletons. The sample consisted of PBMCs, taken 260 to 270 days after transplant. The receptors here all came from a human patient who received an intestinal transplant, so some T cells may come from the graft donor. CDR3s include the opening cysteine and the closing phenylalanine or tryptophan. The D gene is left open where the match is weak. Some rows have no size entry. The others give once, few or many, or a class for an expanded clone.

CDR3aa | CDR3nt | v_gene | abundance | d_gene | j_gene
CASSLGEVAGRTDTQYF | TGTGCCAGCAGTCTAGGGGAGGTAGCGGGGCGCACAGATACGCAGTATTTT | TRBV7-2 | . | TRBD2 | TRBJ2-3
CSGGDRQHGYTF | TGCAGCGGGGGGGACAGGCAACATGGCTACACCTTC | TRBV29-1 | . | TRBD1 | TRBJ1-2
CASSLAEHQPYGYTF | TGTGCCAGCAGCTTGGCCGAGCATCAGCCGTATGGCTACACCTTC | TRBV5-4 | . | . | TRBJ1-2
CASSHGDGVGRF | TGTGCCAGCAGCCACGGGGACGGAGTTGGGCGATTC | TRBV7-9 | once | . | TRBJ2-7
CASRDPITDTQYF | TGTGCCAGCAGAGACCCGATAACAGATACGCAGTATTTT | TRBV11-2 | . | . | TRBJ2-3
CASSETPTTNTGELFF | TGTGCCAGCAGCGAGACCCCTACTACGAACACCGGGGAGCTGTTTTTT | TRBV5-4 | . | . | TRBJ2-2
CASSERGYEGETQYF | TGCGCCAGCAGTGAGAGGGGTTACGAGGGGGAGACCCAGTACTTC | TRBV10-2 | . | . | TRBJ2-5
CASSPTVYAEAFF | TGTGCCAGCAGCCCGACTGTCTACGCTGAAGCTTTCTTT | TRBV7-9 | . | . | TRBJ1-1
CASRPGQGGSIYEQYF | TGTGCCAGCAGGCCAGGGCAGGGCGGTTCCATCTACGAGCAGTACTTC | TRBV11-2 | . | . | TRBJ2-7
CASSPRTLTGGRETQYF | TGTGCCAGCTCACCACGGACCTTAACAGGGGGGAGAGAGACCCAGTACTTC | TRBV18 | . | TRBD1 | TRBJ2-5
CATSTHTGGADTIYF | TGTGCCACCAGCACACATACAGGGGGCGCAGACACCATATATTTT | TRBV15 | . | TRBD1 | TRBJ1-3
CASSSGISQAGIYNEQFF | TGTGCCAGCAGCTCAGGGATTTCGCAGGCGGGTATCTACAATGAGCAGTTCTTC | TRBV7-6 | . | . | TRBJ2-1
CASSLGMSGGKDEQYF | TGCGCCAGCAGCTTGGGTATGAGCGGGGGGAAGGACGAGCAGTACTTC | TRBV5-1 | . | TRBD2 | TRBJ2-7
CARVGRQGDNSPLHF | TGTGCCAGAGTGGGGAGGCAGGGGGATAATTCACCCCTCCACTTT | TRBV6-1 | . | TRBD1 | TRBJ1-6
CASSVDSSYNSPLHF | TGTGCCAGCAGCGTAGACAGCTCCTATAATTCACCCCTCCACTTT | TRBV9 | . | . | TRBJ1-6
CASSDQTSGESYEQYF | TGTGCCAGCAGTGACCAGACTAGCGGAGAATCCTACGAGCAGTACTTC | TRBV2 | . | TRBD2 | TRBJ2-7
CASSLGRQGNQPQHF | TGTGCCAGCAGCTTAGGGCGGCAGGGGAATCAGCCCCAGCATTTT | TRBV7-9 | . | . | TRBJ1-5
CASSEMGAGENQPQHF | TGTGCCAGCAGTGAAATGGGGGCAGGGGAGAATCAGCCCCAGCATTTT | TRBV6-1 | . | . | TRBJ1-5
CASSLDGSYSTDTQYF | TGCGCCAGCAGCTTGGATGGTTCTTATAGCACAGATACGCAGTATTTT | TRBV5-1 | . | . | TRBJ2-3
CASSSLRGLSYEQYF | TGTGCCAGCAGCAGTCTGCGGGGGCTCTCCTACGAGCAGTACTTC | TRBV11-2 | . | . | TRBJ2-7
CASRLTGYGANVLTF | TGTGCCAGCAGACTAACAGGGTACGGGGCCAACGTCCTGACTTTC | TRBV28 | once | . | TRBJ2-6
CASSQGQFDEQYF | TGCGCCAGCAGCCAGGGCCAGTTTGACGAGCAGTACTTC | TRBV4-1 | . | . | TRBJ2-7
CASSPDWKSYEQYF | TGTGCCAGCAGTCCGGACTGGAAATCCTACGAGCAGTACTTC | TRBV6-6 | . | . | TRBJ2-7
CASSIDLWDPSNQPQHF | TGTGCCAGTAGTATAGATCTCTGGGACCCCAGCAATCAGCCCCAGCATTTT | TRBV19 | . | . | TRBJ1-5
CASSGLTAASYEQYF | TGTGCCAGCAGTGGCCTAACAGCAGCGTCCTACGAGCAGTACTTC | TRBV2 | . | . | TRBJ2-7
CASSLGLADTQYF | TGTGCCAGTAGTCTCGGACTAGCAGATACGCAGTATTTT | TRBV19 | . | TRBD2 | TRBJ2-3
CASSVKGMNTGELFF | TGTGCCAGCAGCGTAAAGGGAATGAACACCGGGGAGCTGTTTTTT | TRBV9 | . | . | TRBJ2-2
CASSEVLLIGSTGELFF | TGTGCCAGCAGTGAGGTCTTATTGATAGGGAGCACCGGGGAGCTGTTTTTT | TRBV6-1 | . | . | TRBJ2-2